This TCR beta chain derives from a study of CD8+ T cells in alopecia areata. General study points: Scalp sequencing also captures normal skin's resident alphabeta T cells. Researchers reported that TCR sharing among patients proved less clear than in mice, possibly HLA-linked.

After isolation, RNA underwent reverse transcription to generate cDNA as the sequencing template. Sequenced by immunoSEQ multiplex PCR; TCRdb stores in-frame clones only, minus some. Here the sample spans approximately 98,000 clones, about 60% being singletons. V lost 4 bases and J lost 5, with 6 bases in between. This CDR3 has 10 residues. Germline lookup yields CDR1 SQVTM and CDR2 ANQGSEA. As regards this clone: What it binds is not known.

The sequence came from a human donor with alopecia areata. The rearrangement links TRBV29-1 to TRBJ2-7; D not resolved. The source material was NKG2D-low CD8+ T cells sorted from blood. The CDR3: CSVVGDEQYF. CDR3 bases: TGCAGCGTTGTTGGCGACGAGCAGTACTTC.